Described below is a single TCR beta chain sequence and its context. At least ten counts were recorded for this clonotype. Its antigen specificity is not known. No base qualities exist here, and no much larger clone lies one base off it. The source of the sample is a study of neurological immune-mediated disorders (dated by TCRdb to between 2018 and 2021). Looking at the study overall: Peripheral blood TCR-beta repertoires from HTLV-I-associated myelopathy (HAM/TSP) patients, multiple sclerosis patients and healthy controls were compared by UMI-based sequencing. Longitudinal samples, technical triplicates and paired sorted CD4+ and CD8+ T-cell subsets, alongside PBMC samples, were included among the 106 TCR-beta libraries. The cohort was made up of 68 subjects, consisting of 15 or so HAM/TSP patients, roughly 35 multiple sclerosis patients and about 20 healthy controls.

To synthesize cDNA, template-switch 5'RACE was performed with a primer carrying a 10-nucleotide random unique molecular identifier so that each TCR transcript was tagged. Over 160 million TCR-beta sequences, covering 15-18 subjects, were produced in each sequencing run. The RNeasy kit was used for extraction of total RNA. The KAPA Real-time Library Amplification kit was used to amplify TCR-beta VDJ regions with primers for the TCR constant region and the 5'RACE anchor. Sample indexes and Illumina adaptors were added in a first PCR, after which library yield was increased in a second PCR. The roughly 650 bp TCR product was size-selected on a 2% E-gel SizeSelection system after Ampure bead purification. Library quality was checked on a Bioanalyzer, concentration was measured with Qubit, and libraries were quantified with the Kapa Library Quantification kit before pooling. An Illumina HiSeq 2500 was used to sequence the libraries paired-end at 2 x 150 bp. To increase sequence diversity, about 25-31% phiX was spiked into each library pool. For the original study's pipeline: The UMI-based MiGEC pipeline processed quality-filtered reads and removed over 80% of raw TCR sequences during error correction. IMGT germline references were used for alignment of VDJ genes, and clonotypes were defined by a unique CDR3 amino acid sequence together with V-J genes. Clonal expansion, Shannon diversity and CDR3 relatedness were evaluated with VDJtools (CalcPairwiseDistances, ClusterSamples), while phylogenetic trees were built in CLCbio workbench. Expanded clones were defined as having at least 8 unique UMIs, based on coefficient-of-variation modelling across technical triplicates. TCRdb applied fastp at Q25 and MiXCR to the public reads, then kept only in-frame beta chains. Rows with a matching CDR3 protein are joined into one entry that keeps the most common DNA and genes. The V and J calls, along with clone size, are taken from TCRdb and not from the paper's own processing. The sample contains 30,000 to 45,000 distinct CDR3 sequences, approximately 10% of them found a single time. Of the sample, 6.6% is held by the ten largest clones.

For the unsorted PBMC libraries, 2 million PBMCs were stored in RNAlater at -80 degrees C until RNA extraction and were used to generate the libraries. Peripheral blood underwent Ficoll-Hypaque density gradient centrifugation to isolate PBMCs, which were then cryopreserved in liquid nitrogen. Overall study outcomes, separate from this receptor: Expanded clones from different subjects shared no identical CDR3 amino acid sequences, which suggests that TCR-beta repertoires were private in all groups. The highest TCR clonal expansion was observed in HAM/TSP patients, whereas the lowest was observed in MS patients, even when compared with healthy controls.

Reading the germline V gene gives CDR1 SGHRS and CDR2 YFSETQ. Trimming accounts for 5 bases at V and 6 bases at J, while the number of junction bases matched to no gene is 7. The CDR3 runs 14 amino acids, cysteine and phenylalanine included. The sequence is cut down to CDR3 DNA, 42 bases in frame from base 1. The clonotype comes from a woman younger than 45 with HTLV-1-associated myelopathy (HAM/TSP). The sample was PBMCs. The V and J segments used are TRBV5-1 and TRBJ1-2; TRBD1 fits 10 bases in the junction. In nucleotides, the sequence is TGCGCCAGCAGTTATGACAGGGGGCGAGATGGCTACACCTTC. This encodes CASSYDRGRDGYTF.